The 17 T cell receptor beta chains reported below all come from one sample, sequenced in a study of T cell responses to AZD1222 COVID-19 vaccine. Measured with immunoSEQ multiplex PCR; TCRdb has only the in-frame clones, and not every one. Seen here are 120,000 to 150,000 clones, just over 90% observed once, and the top ten hold around 2.8%. The starting material was peripheral blood, obtained on day 0 of MenACWY control vaccination. The receptors were gathered from an adult in good health.

This chain uses TRBV7-6 with TRBJ2-1, with TRBD2 matching over 7 bases. CDR3 length: 11 residues. Trimming took 4 bases from V and 9 from J; bases not matched to a gene: 0. The germline CDR1 and CDR2 sequences are SGHVS and FNYEAQ. In nucleotides, the CDR3 is TGTGCCAGCAGCTCGGGAGGTGAGCAGTTCTTC. Translation gives CASSSGGEQFF. Combining the CDR3 with reference TRBV7-6 and TRBJ2-1 gives the whole variable domain GAGVSQSPRYKVTKRGQDVALRCDPISGHVSLYWYRQALGQGPEFLTYFNYEAQQDKSGLPNDRFSAERPEGSISTLTIQRTEQRDSAMYRCASSSGGEQFFGPGTRLTVL.

The V gene is TRBV28, the J gene TRBJ2-7; TRBD2 matches at 11 bases. CDR1 MDHEN and CDR2 SYDVKM come from the germline V gene. J was trimmed by 6 bases and V by 7 bases; bases with no gene match: 11. This CDR3 is built from 15 residues. The CDR3 bases are TGTGCCAGCAATCCCTCTAGCGGGAGGTGGGCCGAGCAGTACTTC. It is translated as CASNPSSGRWAEQYF.

This clone came up a few times. The chain links TRBV7-6 to TRBJ2-2; 10 bases are shared with TRBD1. The trim removed 2 bases at V and 6 bases at J, leaving 9 bases unmatched. The CDR3 contains 17 residues. Germline V gene lookup returns CDR1 SGHVS and CDR2 FNYEAQ. The CDR3 is CASSLFPGQGMAGELFF. As DNA, the CDR3 is TGTGCCAGCAGCTTATTTCCGGGACAGGGGATGGCCGGGGAGCTGTTTTTT.

This chain uses TRBV4-2 with TRBJ1-2, with D possibly being TRBD1 (5 bases). Trimming shortened V by 3 bases and J by 0 bases, and 14 bases separated the two germline ends. Per the germline V gene, CDR1 is LGHNA and CDR2 is YNFKEQ. CDR3 length: 16 residues. The CDR3 reads CASSQFGGGTNYGYTF. The CDR3, as DNA: TGTGCCAGCAGCCAGTTTGGGGGGGGGACTAACTATGGCTACACCTTC.

The chain recombines TRBV14 with TRBJ1-5; D uncertain. Germline values: CDR1 SGHDN, CDR2 FVKESK. The CDR3 extends over 13 amino acids. Trimming left V 0 bases short and J 3 bases short, with 3 bases between. CDR3 amino acids: CASSQDLNQPQHF. CDR3 in DNA: TGTGCCAGCAGCCAAGATCTCAATCAGCCCCAGCATTTT.

This clone turned up a few times. The genes are TRBV9 and TRBJ1-3, with 9 positions matching TRBD1. The ends lost 3 bases at V and 0 bases at J; junction bases unmatched: 16. The CDR3 extends over 20 amino acids. Germline V lookup: CDR1 SGDLS, CDR2 YYNGEE. CDR3: CASSATGTGKGLSSGNTIYF. The CDR3 nucleotides read TGTGCCAGCAGCGCAACCGGGACAGGGAAAGGGTTAAGCTCTGGAAACACCATATATTTT.

The V and J genes are TRBV28 and TRBJ1-2; 8 bases are a match to TRBD1. CDR1 MDHEN and CDR2 SYDVKM come from the germline V gene. CDR3 length: 13 amino acids. V dropped 5 bases and J dropped 7; count of bases not matched to a gene: 6. CDR3 DNA sequence: TGTGCCAGCAGTCCCGGGACAGGTACTGGCTACACCTTC. Encoded protein: CASSPGTGTGYTF.

This chain uses TRBV6-5 with TRBJ1-6, with a tentative D call TRBD1 (5 bases). Trimming took off 7 bases at V and 7 bases at J, with 14 bases between the two ends. In germline, CDR1 is MNHEY, CDR2 SVGAGI. This CDR3 is built from 14 residues. The CDR3 DNA follows: TGTGCCAGCAAACTGGACACAAACAATTCACCCCTCCACTTT. It codes for CASKLDTNNSPLHF.

The J gene is TRBJ2-7, the V gene TRBV4-2; D is possibly TRBD1 or TRBD2 (5 bases each). CDR1 LGHNA and CDR2 YNFKEQ come from the germline V gene. Trimming pared 4 bases from V and 4 bases from J, leaving 14 bases between. The CDR3 totals 14 residues. Here the CDR3 reads CASSPGTLLYEQYF. The CDR3 coding sequence is TGTGCCAGCAGCCCCGGGACCCTCCTATACGAGCAGTACTTC.

A few counts support this clone. This chain uses TRBV5-1 with TRBJ1-2; 9 nucleotides align to TRBD1. Germline loops: CDR1 SGHRS, CDR2 YFSETQ. The CDR3 extends over 14 amino acids. J lost 0 bases, V lost 5 bases, and 2 bases had no gene match. The CDR3 sequence: CASRRDRANYGYTF. DNA of the CDR3: TGCGCCAGCAGGAGGGACAGGGCTAACTATGGCTACACCTTC.

The CDR3 DNA sequence: TGTGCCAGCACGTCCTTCCCAGGGGTACAGCCCCAGCATTTT. Translated: CASTSFPGVQPQHF. V is TRBV27 and J is TRBJ1-5, with a weak D call TRBD1 (6 bases). The germline CDR1 and CDR2 sequences are MNHEY and SMNVEV (reference sequence). The CDR3 has 14 amino acids. Trimming shortened V by 7 bases and J by 7 bases, and 17 bases separated the two germline ends.

This clone was picked up a small number of times. This chain connects TRBV3-1 (or the pseudogene TRBV3-2) to TRBJ1-2; 11 nucleotides agree with TRBD1. Germline CDR1 LGHDT, CDR2 YNNKEL (reference sequence). The V segment lost 2 bases and the J segment 5 bases; nucleotides outside the gene matches: 10. The CDR3 runs to 17 residues. In DNA, the CDR3 is TGTGCCAGCAGCCAAAGAGGGGCCGGGACAGGGGGATATGGCTACACCTTC. The encoded protein is CASSQRGAGTGGYGYTF.

This clone was counted a few times. The chain joins TRBV14 to TRBJ1-6; 9 bases fit TRBD1. This CDR3 is 14 amino acids long. Looked up from germline, CDR1 is SGHDN and CDR2 is FVKESK. J was trimmed by 10 bases and V by 3 bases; bases with no gene match: 4. The CDR3 DNA reads as TGTGCCAGCAGCCAGGACAGGGGAGCCTCACCCCTCCACTTT. Residues: CASSQDRGASPLHF. Supplemented by reference TRBV14 and TRBJ1-6, the full variable domain reads EAGVTQFPSHSVIEKGQTVTLRCDPISGHDNLYWYRRVMGKEIKFLLHFVKESKQDESGMPNNRFLAERTGGTYSTLKVQPAELEDSGVYFCASSQDRGASPLHFGNGTRLTVT.

J is TRBJ1-4 and V is TRBV9; possible D gene TRBD1, 6 bases. Trimming removed 2 bases at V and 5 bases at J, with 10 bases between. Per germline, CDR1 SGDLS and CDR2 YYNGEE. The CDR3 is 14 amino acids. CDR3 DNA: TGTGCCAGCAGCGTTGCCGGGACAAATGAAAAACTGTTTTTT. Its translation: CASSVAGTNEKLFF.

This chain joins TRBV27 and TRBJ2-2; 8 bases line up with TRBD1. V shed 2 bases and J 7 bases; nucleotides not matched to a gene: 9. CDR3 size: 16 residues. Germline CDR1 reads MNHEY; CDR2 reads SMNVEV (reference sequence). The CDR3 region is CASSLAGGGLGGELFF. CDR3 nucleotides: TGTGCCAGCAGTTTAGCAGGGGGCGGTTTGGGCGGGGAGCTGTTTTTT.

In this sample, this clone turned up once. J is TRBJ1-3 and V is TRBV7-9; D gene ambiguous. The CDR3 covers 14 residues. CDR1 is SEHNR and CDR2 is FQNEAQ in the germline V gene (reference sequence). Trimming cost V 7 bases and J 4 bases, with 14 bases left between them. The CDR3 region is CASTLPRAGNTIYF. The CDR3, as DNA: TGTGCCAGCACCCTGCCCCGAGCAGGAAACACCATATATTTT.

The sample holds one count of this clone. The rearrangement joins TRBV7-9 to TRBJ2-7; TRBD1 agrees at 7 bases. CDR3 length equals 14 residues. With 7 bases clipped from V and 2 bases from J, the junction kept 8 bases outside the gene matches. Germline V lookup: CDR1 SEHNR, CDR2 FQNEAQ (reference sequence). The CDR3 nucleotides are TGTGCCAGCACCTCGGGGACAGCCACCTACGAGCAGTACTTC. Amino acid sequence: CASTSGTATYEQYF.